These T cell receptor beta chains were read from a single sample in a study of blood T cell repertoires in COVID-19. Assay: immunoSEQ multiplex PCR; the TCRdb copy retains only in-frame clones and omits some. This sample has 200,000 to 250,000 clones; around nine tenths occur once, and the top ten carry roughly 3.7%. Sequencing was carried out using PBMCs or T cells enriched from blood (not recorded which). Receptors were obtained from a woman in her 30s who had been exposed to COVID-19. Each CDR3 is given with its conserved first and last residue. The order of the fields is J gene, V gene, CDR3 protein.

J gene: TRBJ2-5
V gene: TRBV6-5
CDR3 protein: CASSYSRQGGETQYF

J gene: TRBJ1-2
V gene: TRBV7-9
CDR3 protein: CASSSPGQGAFGYTF

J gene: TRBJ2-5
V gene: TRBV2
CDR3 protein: CATTFQGKVRQETQYF

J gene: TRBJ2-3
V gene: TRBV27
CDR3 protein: CASSLQGDTQYF

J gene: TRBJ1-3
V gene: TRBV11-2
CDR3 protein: CASSLRFATQGSGNTIYF

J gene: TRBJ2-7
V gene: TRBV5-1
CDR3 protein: CASSLGASGSYEQYF

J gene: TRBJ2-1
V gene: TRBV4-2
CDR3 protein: CASSPGTSSYNEQFF

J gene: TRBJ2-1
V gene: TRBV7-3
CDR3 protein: CASSLYPGLTYNEQFF

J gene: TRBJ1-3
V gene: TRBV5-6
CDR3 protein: CASSLTGQVGNTIYF

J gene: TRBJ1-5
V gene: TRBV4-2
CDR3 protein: CASSQDWEVNQPQHF

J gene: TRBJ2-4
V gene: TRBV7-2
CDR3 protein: CASSLRGGPGNIQYF